This T cell receptor (beta chain) was recovered during a study of blood T cells in healthy people across ages. Findings and limits, study-wide: Both higher diversity and more naive CD4+ cells marked long-lived donors when set against aged donors. What prevented conclusive comparison of naive and antigen-experienced cells was that PBMCs were unsorted.

Germline V lookup: CDR1 MNHEY, CDR2 SVGEGT. V dropped 9 bases and J dropped 10 bases, with 22 bases sitting between them. The CDR3 covers 14 residues. The study drew donors from healthy Caucasian individuals in Russia aged 6 to 90. A remark on this clonotype: Its target is unknown.

The authors ran a second PCR of 7 to 11 cycles using a sample-barcoded 5' primer and a J-beta primer mix. TCRdb reprocessed the 5' RACE reads via MiXCR and lists one record per CDR3 protein. The sample carries 800,000 to 950,000 distinct CDR3 sequences, 45% to 50% recorded once. This TCR was sampled from a man aged 30-40 years in good health. V gene TRBV6-2 or TRBV6-3 combines with J gene TRBJ2-1; TRBD2 is a possible D gene (5 bases). Specimen: blood. As DNA, the CDR3 is TGTGCCAGTCAGGTGGCTAGCTTGGGGAGAGAGCAGTTCTTC. This translates into CASQVASLGREQFF.